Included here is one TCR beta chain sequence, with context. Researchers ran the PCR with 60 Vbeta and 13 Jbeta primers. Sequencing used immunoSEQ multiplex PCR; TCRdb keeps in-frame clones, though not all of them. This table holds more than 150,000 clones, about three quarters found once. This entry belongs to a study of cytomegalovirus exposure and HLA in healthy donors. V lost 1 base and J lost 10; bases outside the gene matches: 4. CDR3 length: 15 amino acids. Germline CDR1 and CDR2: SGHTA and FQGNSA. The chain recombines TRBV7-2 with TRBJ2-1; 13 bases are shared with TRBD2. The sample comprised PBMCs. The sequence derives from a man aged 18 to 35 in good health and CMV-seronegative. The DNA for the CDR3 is TGTGCCAGCAGCTTAGGTGAACTAGCGGGGGGGGAGCAGTTCTTC. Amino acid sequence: CASSLGELAGGEQFF.